These 8 T cell receptor beta chains share one sample of origin, sequenced in a study of identical twins. Each CDR3 protein gets one entry after TCRdb re-called the 5' RACE reads with MiXCR. The data hold a few hundred thousand distinct CDR3 sequences, with around 8.8% observed a single time. The sample was also linked to a second study, of yellow fever vaccine responses in identical twins.

The sample consisted of CD8+ T cells sorted from blood. These receptors all stem from a woman aged 18-29 years in good health.

The J gene is TRBJ2-1, the V gene TRBV3-1; 9 bases line up with TRBD1. J lost 4 bases, V lost 3 bases, and 4 bases had no gene match. The germline gives CDR1 LGHDT, CDR2 YNNKEL (reference sequence). This CDR3 region has 15 residues. The CDR3 reads CASSQGTGLYNEQFF. For the CDR3, the DNA is TGTGCCAGCAGCCAGGGGACAGGGCTGTACAATGAGCAGTTCTTC.

The chain combines TRBV7-9 with TRBJ2-1; D not certain. This CDR3 has 11 amino acids. Per germline, CDR1 SEHNR and CDR2 FQNEAQ (reference sequence). V lost 3 bases and J lost 5, with 2 bases in between. The CDR3: CASSFHNEQFF. In DNA form, the CDR3 reads TGTGCCAGCAGCTTCCACAATGAGCAGTTCTTC.

This clonotype was observed many times. This chain connects TRBV6-5 to TRBJ2-7, with TRBD2 matching 7 bases. CDR1 and CDR2 from the germline V gene are MNHEY and SVGAGI. The CDR3 runs to 14 residues. J lost 6 bases, V lost 0 bases, and 5 bases had no gene match. As DNA, the CDR3 is TGTGCCAGCAGTTACTCGGGAGGGGTAGTCGAGCAGTACTTC. This encodes CASSYSGGVVEQYF.

This clonotype was recorded at least ten times. This rearrangement joins TRBV7-9 to TRBJ2-5, with D possibly TRBD1 on 5 matching bases. V lost 1 base and J lost 1, with 10 bases in between. Germline CDR1 reads SEHNR; CDR2 reads FQNEAQ (reference sequence). This CDR3 is built from 15 residues. The CDR3 nucleotides are TGTGCCAGCAGCTTAGTGGGGCCGGGCCAAGAGACCCAGTACTTC. Protein sequence: CASSLVGPGQETQYF.

This clonotype occurred many times. The rearrangement uses TRBV20-1 and TRBJ2-7; maybe TRBD1 (6 bases). V was shortened by 0 bases and J by 1 base, with 10 bases between the two germline ends. The CDR3 runs 14 residues. CDR1 is DFQATT and CDR2 is SNEGSKA in the germline V gene (reference sequence). CDR3 sequence reads: CSARELTGSYEQYF. The CDR3 DNA sequence: TGCAGTGCTAGAGAATTAACAGGGTCCTACGAGCAGTACTTC.

This clonotype was seen at least ten times. The chain links TRBV5-6 to TRBJ2-7; TRBD2 matches 9 bases. V gave up 3 bases and J gave up 7 bases; unmatched junction bases: 5. The CDR3 has 13 amino acids. Germline V lookup: CDR1 SGHDT, CDR2 YYEEEE. The CDR3 DNA reads TGTGCCAGCAGCTCTATAGCGGGAGTTGAGCAGTACTTC. It yields the protein CASSSIAGVEQYF.

This clonotype was picked up a small number of times. This chain links TRBV6-2 or TRBV6-3 with TRBJ2-1, with 8 bases identical to TRBD2. The CDR3 has 18 amino acids. Germline V gene lookup returns CDR1 MNHEY and CDR2 SVGEGT. After removal of 6 bases from V and 3 bases from J, the junction contained 16 bases not matched to a gene. The CDR3 DNA reads TGTGCCAGCAGAGGAGGAGAACTTAGCGGGGAGTACTACAATGAGCAGTTCTTC. This translates into CASRGGELSGEYYNEQFF.

At least ten counts were recorded for this clonotype. The CDR3 sequence is CASSYGEVGEQFF. CDR3 DNA sequence: TGTGCCAGCAGTTACGGGGAGGTCGGTGAGCAGTTCTTC. The chain links TRBV6-5 to TRBJ2-1; possible D gene TRBD2, 6 bases. V lost 2 bases, J lost 9 bases, and 11 bases lay in between. Germline CDR1 MNHEY, CDR2 SVGAGI. This CDR3 comprises 13 residues.